This T cell receptor (beta chain) is from a study of metastatic and nonmetastatic thyroid tumors. Study details: Across blood and tumor or nodule tissue, repertoires from malignant and benign thyroid patients were compared with one another.

Thyroid surgery had not been preceded by any treatment in any patient. The CDR3 consists of 15 residues. Germline values: CDR1 MGHRA, CDR2 YSYEKL. Trimming stripped 1 base from V and 5 bases from J, with 14 bases between. Using MiXCR, TCRdb re-called clones from the PCR reads. The table has roughly 20,000 clones, less than 35% seen once. This receptor was obtained from a female donor with papillary thyroid cancer or a benign thyroid nodule (not recorded which). Some clones in this sample may be carry-over from other donors' samples. V gene TRBV4-1 combines with J gene TRBJ1-2, with D possibly TRBD1 on 6 matching bases. The specimen sequenced was blood. As DNA, the CDR3 is TGCGCCAGCAGCCAAGTTCCGGGGGGCGCTTATGGCTACACCTTC. The encoded protein is CASSQVPGGAYGYTF.